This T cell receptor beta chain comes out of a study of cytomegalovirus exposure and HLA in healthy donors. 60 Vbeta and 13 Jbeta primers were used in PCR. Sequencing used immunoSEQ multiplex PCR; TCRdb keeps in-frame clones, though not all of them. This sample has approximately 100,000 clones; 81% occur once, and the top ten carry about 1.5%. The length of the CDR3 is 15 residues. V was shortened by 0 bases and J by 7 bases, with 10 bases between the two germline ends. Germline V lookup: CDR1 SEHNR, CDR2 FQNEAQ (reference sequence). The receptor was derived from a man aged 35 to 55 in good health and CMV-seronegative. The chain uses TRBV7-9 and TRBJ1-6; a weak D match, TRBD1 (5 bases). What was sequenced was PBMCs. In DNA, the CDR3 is TGTGCCAGCAGCTTAGCTGGGGCTTTGAATTCACCCCTCCACTTT. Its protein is CASSLAGALNSPLHF.